Following are 7 T cell receptor beta chains from one sample sequenced in a study of blood T cell repertoires in COVID-19. Data came from immunoSEQ multiplex PCR; TCRdb stores just in-frame clones and leaves some out. The table includes some 100,000 clones, about 84% detected once. What was sequenced was peripheral blood. Receptors were obtained from a man older than 75 with active or convalescent COVID-19.

The CDR3, as DNA: TGTGCCAGCTCATCCAGGGGTGGGGAGCAGTACTTC. Amino acids: CASSSRGGEQYF. The chain has TRBV18 and TRBJ2-7, with TRBD1 as a possible D gene (6 bases). CDR1 and CDR2 from the germline V gene are KGHSH and LQKENI. The CDR3 totals 12 residues. V was shortened by 5 bases and J by 7 bases, with 12 bases between the two germline ends.

This rearrangement joins TRBV7-9 to TRBJ2-7; D possibly corresponds to TRBD1 (5 bases). This CDR3 spans 18 amino acids. V shed 0 bases and J shed 3 bases, with 21 bases lying between them. In germline, CDR1 is SEHNR, CDR2 FQNEAQ (reference sequence). CDR3 DNA: TGTGCCAGCAGCTTAGCCGCTTTTAGCACCCAAACAGGCTACGAGCAGTACTTC. Amino acid sequence: CASSLAAFSTQTGYEQYF.

The rearrangement links TRBV7-9 to TRBJ1-2, with D unresolved. V lost 5 bases to trimming and J lost 5 bases, with 12 bases between them. CDR1 is SEHNR and CDR2 is FQNEAQ in the germline V gene (reference sequence). The CDR3 is made up of 13 amino acids. CDR3 region: CASSPDGEYGYTF. CDR3 DNA: TGTGCCAGCAGCCCAGACGGAGAGTATGGCTACACCTTC.

The rearrangement links TRBV11-2 to TRBJ1-1; D possibly corresponds to TRBD1 (5 bases). Trimming stripped 5 bases from V and 4 bases from J, with 20 bases between. The CDR3 runs 16 residues. Germline V CDR1 and CDR2: SGHAT, FQNNGV. The CDR3 DNA reads TGTGCCAGCAGCCCACCCTCCCCCGCCGGGGGCACTGAAGCTTTCTTT. As protein: CASSPPSPAGGTEAFF.

This chain joins TRBV19 and TRBJ2-1; TRBD1 might be the D (5 bases). In germline, CDR1 is LNHDA, CDR2 SQIVND (reference sequence). V was pared by 1 base and J by 2 bases, with 12 bases between. The CDR3 totals 16 residues. In DNA, the CDR3 is TGTGCCAGTAGTATAGGGGCCGACAGAGCCTACAATGAGCAGTTCTTC. Translating gives CASSIGADRAYNEQFF. Drawing the rest from reference TRBV19 and TRBJ2-1, the complete variable domain is DGGITQSPKYLFRKEGQNVTLSCEQNLNHDAMYWYRQDPGQGLRLIYYSQIVNDFQKGDIAEGYSVSREKKESFPLTVTSAQKNPTAFYLCASSIGADRAYNEQFFGPGTRLTVL.

This chain uses TRBV5-4 with TRBJ1-4; no reliable D call. Germline V gives CDR1 SGHNT, CDR2 YYREEE (reference sequence). The CDR3 consists of 14 residues. V was cut by 5 bases and J by 2 bases, with 10 bases left in between. CDR3 amino acids: CASRPGGTNEKLFF. DNA of the CDR3: TGTGCCAGCAGACCGGGAGGCACTAATGAAAAACTGTTTTTT.

The chain uses TRBV7-3 and TRBJ2-3; the D is unclear. V dropped 5 bases and J dropped 3 bases, with 6 bases sitting between them. Per the germline V gene, CDR1 is SGHTA and CDR2 is FQGTGA. The CDR3 totals 12 residues. The CDR3 is CASSLGTDTQYF. The CDR3 DNA reads as TGTGCCAGCAGCCTCGGGACAGATACGCAGTATTTT. The whole variable domain, remainder taken from reference TRBV7-3 and TRBJ2-3, is GAGVSQTPSNKVTEKGKYVELRCDPISGHTALYWYRQSLGQGPEFLIYFQGTGAADDSGLPNDRFFAVRPEGSVSTLKIQRTERGDSAVYLCASSLGTDTQYFGPGTRLTVL.